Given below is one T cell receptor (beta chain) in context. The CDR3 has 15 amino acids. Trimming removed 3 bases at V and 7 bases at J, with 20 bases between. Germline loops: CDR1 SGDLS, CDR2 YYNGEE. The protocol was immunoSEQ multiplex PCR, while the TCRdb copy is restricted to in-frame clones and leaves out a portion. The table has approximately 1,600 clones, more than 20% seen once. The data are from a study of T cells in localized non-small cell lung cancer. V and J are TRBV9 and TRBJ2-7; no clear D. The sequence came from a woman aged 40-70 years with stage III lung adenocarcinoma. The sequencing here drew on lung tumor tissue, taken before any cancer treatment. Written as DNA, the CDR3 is TGTGCCAGCAGCGAGGAAGATAGGTGGGGTAGTGAGCAGTACTTC. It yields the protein CASSEEDRWGSEQYF.